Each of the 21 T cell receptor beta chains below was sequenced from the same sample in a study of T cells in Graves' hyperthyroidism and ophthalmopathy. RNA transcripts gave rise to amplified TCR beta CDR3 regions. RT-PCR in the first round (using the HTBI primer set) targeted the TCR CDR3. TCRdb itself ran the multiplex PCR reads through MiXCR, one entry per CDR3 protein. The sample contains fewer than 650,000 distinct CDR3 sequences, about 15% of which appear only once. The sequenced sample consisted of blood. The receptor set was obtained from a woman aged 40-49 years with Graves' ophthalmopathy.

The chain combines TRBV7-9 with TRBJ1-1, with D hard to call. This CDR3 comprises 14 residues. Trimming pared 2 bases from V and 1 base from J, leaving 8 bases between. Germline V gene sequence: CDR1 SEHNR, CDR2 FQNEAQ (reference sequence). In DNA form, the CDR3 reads TGTGCCAGCAGCTTATACGGCTCGAACACTGAAGCTTTCTTT. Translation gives CASSLYGSNTEAFF.

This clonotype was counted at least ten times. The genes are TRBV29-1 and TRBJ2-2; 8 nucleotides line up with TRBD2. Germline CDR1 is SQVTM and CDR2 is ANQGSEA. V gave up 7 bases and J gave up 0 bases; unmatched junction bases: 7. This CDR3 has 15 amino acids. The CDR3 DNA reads TGCAGCGCCGGGGGGGGCTCCGCGAACACCGGGGAGCTGTTTTTT. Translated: CSAGGGSANTGELFF.

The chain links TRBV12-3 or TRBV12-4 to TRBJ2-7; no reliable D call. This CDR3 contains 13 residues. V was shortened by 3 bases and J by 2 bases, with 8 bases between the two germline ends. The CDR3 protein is CASSFDSAYEQYF. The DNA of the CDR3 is TGTGCCAGCAGTTTTGACTCGGCCTACGAGCAGTACTTC.

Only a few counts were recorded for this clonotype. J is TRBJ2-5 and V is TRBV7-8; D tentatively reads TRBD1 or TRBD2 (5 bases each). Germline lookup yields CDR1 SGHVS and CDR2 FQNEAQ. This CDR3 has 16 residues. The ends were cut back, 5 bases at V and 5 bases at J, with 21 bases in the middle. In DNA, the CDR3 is TGTGCCAGCAGCCCCCTCGGGGCCCGGGTTGCCGAGACCCAGTACTTC. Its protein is CASSPLGARVAETQYF.

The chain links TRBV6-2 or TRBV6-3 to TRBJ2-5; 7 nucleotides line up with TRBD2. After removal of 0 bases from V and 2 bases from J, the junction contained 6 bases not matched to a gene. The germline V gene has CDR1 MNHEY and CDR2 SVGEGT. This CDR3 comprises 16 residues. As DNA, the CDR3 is TGTGCCAGCAGTTACTCGGATCTAGCGGAACAAGAGACCCAGTACTTC. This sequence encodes CASSYSDLAEQETQYF.

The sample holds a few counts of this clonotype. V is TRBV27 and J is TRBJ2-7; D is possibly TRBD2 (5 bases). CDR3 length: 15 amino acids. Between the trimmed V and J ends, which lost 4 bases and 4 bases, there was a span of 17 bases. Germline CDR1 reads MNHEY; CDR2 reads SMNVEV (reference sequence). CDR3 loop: CASSSDWEREYEQYF. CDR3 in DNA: TGTGCCAGCAGTTCCGATTGGGAGAGGGAATACGAGCAGTACTTC.

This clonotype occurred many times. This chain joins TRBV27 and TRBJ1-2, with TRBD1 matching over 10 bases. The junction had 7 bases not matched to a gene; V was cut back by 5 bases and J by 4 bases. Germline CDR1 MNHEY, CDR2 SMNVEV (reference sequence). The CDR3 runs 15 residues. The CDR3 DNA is TGTGCCAGCAGTCCCCTCGGACAGGGGGGCTATGGCTACACCTTC. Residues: CASSPLGQGGYGYTF.

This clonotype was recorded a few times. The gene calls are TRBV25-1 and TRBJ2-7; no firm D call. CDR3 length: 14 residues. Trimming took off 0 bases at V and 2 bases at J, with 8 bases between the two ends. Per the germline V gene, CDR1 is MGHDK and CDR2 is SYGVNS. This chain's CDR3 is CASSEYSATYEQYF. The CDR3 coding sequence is TGTGCCAGCAGTGAATATTCGGCGACCTACGAGCAGTACTTC.

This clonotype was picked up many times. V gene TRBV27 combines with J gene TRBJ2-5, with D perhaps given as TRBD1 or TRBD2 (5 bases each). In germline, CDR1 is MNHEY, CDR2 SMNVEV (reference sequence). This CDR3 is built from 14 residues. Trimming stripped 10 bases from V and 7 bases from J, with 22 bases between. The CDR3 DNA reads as TGTGCCACCGTACGTTCCTTCGGGGACGGGACCCAGTACTTC. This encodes CATVRSFGDGTQYF.

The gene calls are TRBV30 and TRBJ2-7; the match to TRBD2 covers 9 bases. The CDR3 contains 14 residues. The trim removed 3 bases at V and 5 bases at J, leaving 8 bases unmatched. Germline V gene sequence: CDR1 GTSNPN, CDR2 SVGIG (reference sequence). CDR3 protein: CAWSPGLASHEQYF. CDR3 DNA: TGTGCCTGGAGCCCGGGACTAGCAAGCCACGAGCAGTACTTC.

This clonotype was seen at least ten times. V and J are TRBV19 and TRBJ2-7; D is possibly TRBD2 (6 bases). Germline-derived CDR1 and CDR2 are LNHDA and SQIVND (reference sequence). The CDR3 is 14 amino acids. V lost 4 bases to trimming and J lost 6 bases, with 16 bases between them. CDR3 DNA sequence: TGTGCCAGTAGTACCCGGGTTAGCGGTTTCGAGCAGTACTTC. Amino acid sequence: CASSTRVSGFEQYF. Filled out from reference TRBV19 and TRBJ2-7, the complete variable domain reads DGGITQSPKYLFRKEGQNVTLSCEQNLNHDAMYWYRQDPGQGLRLIYYSQIVNDFQKGDIAEGYSVSREKKESFPLTVTSAQKNPTAFYLCASSTRVSGFEQYFGPGTRLTVT.

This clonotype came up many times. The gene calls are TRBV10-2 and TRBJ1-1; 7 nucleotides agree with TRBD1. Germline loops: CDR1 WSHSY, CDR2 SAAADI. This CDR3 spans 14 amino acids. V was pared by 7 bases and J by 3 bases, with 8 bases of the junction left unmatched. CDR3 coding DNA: TGCGCCAGCATCCCGACAGGGTGGGACACTGAAGCTTTCTTT. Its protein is CASIPTGWDTEAFF.

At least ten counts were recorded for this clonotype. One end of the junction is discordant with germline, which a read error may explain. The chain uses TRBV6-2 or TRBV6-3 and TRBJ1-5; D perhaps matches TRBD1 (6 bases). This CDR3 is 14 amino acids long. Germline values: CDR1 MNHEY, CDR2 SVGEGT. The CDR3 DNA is TGTGCCAGCACTGATACAGGGTACAATCAGTCCCAGCATTTT. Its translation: CASTDTGYNQSQHF.

The CDR3 bases are TGTGCCAGCAGTTACCCGGCAGGGGCCAATCAGCCCCAGCATTTT. Translated, it gives CASSYPAGANQPQHF. This sequence joins TRBV6-5 and TRBJ1-5, with D maybe TRBD1 (6 bases). The V gene's germline CDR1 is MNHEY and CDR2 SVGAGI. The V and J ends lost 2 bases and 3 bases respectively, with 11 bases between them. This CDR3 is built from 15 residues.

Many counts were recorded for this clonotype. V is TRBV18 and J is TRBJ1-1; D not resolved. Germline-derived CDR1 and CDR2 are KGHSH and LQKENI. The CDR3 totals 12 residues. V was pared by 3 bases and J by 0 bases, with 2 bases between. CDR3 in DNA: TGTGCCAGCTCACCGATGAACACTGAAGCTTTCTTT. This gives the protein CASSPMNTEAFF.

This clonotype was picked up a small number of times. The CDR3 DNA is TGTGCCAGCAGCCTCACGGGCATTTCCCGCGATCAGCCCCAGCATTTT. Amino acids: CASSLTGISRDQPQHF. The J gene is TRBJ1-5, the V gene TRBV7-3; D remains unclear. CDR1 and CDR2 (germline): SGHTA, FQGTGA. The CDR3 has 16 amino acids. V was pared by 5 bases and J by 5 bases, with 19 bases between.

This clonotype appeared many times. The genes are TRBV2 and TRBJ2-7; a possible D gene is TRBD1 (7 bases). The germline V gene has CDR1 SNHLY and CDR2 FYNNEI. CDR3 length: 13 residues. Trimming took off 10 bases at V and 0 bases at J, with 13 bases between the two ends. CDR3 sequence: CATTRDSSYEQYF. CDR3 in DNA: TGTGCCACCACGCGGGACAGCTCCTACGAGCAGTACTTC.

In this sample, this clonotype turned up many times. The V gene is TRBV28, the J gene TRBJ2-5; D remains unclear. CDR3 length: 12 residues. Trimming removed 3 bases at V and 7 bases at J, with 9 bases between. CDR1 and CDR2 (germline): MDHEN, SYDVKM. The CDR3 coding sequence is TGTGCCAGCAGTTTCGGCCCCTGGACCCAGTACTTC. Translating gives CASSFGPWTQYF. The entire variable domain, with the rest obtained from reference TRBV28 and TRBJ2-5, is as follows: DVKVTQSSRYLVKRTGEKVFLECVQDMDHENMFWYRQDPGLGLRLIYFSYDVKMKEKGDIPEGYSVSREKKERFSLILESASTNQTSMYLCASSFGPWTQYFGPGTRLLVL.

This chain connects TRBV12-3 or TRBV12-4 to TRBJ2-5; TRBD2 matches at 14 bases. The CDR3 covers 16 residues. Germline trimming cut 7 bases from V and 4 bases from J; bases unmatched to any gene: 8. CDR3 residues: CASTTLGLAGVETQYF. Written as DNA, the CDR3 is TGTGCCAGCACTACACTGGGACTAGCGGGAGTAGAGACCCAGTACTTC.

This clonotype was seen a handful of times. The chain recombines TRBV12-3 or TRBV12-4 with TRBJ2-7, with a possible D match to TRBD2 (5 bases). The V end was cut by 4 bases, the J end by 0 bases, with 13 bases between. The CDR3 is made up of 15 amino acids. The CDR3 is CASSSSGRASYEQYF. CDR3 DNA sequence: TGTGCCAGCAGTTCCAGTGGGCGGGCCTCCTACGAGCAGTACTTC.

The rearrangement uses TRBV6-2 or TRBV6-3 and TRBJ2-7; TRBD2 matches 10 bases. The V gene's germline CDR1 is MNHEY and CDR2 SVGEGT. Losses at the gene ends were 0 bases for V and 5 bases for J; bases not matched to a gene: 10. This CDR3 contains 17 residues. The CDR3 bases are TGTGCCAGCAGTTACTCCGGGTCTAGCGGGAGATTCCACGAGCAGTACTTC. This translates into CASSYSGSSGRFHEQYF.